This T cell receptor (beta chain) was sequenced in a study of T cell repertoires in cytomegalovirus infection. Each CDR3 protein is one row after TCRdb ran MiXCR on the reads. The sample carries 650,000 to 900,000 distinct CDR3 sequences, almost 30% recorded once. Remarks on this clonotype: What it recognizes is unknown.

Germline values: CDR1 SGDLS, CDR2 YYNGEE. CDR3 length equals 16 residues. The V end lost 0 bases, the J end lost 2 bases, and 12 bases lay between the germline ends. The rearrangement links TRBV9 to TRBJ2-1, with D tentatively TRBD1 (6 bases). This TCR was sampled from a human donor in good health (CMV status not recorded). Some clones in this sample may be carry-over from other donors' samples. The sample here was cultured CD8+ T cells from PBMCs, taken from culture after CMV antigen stimulation. This CDR3 reads CASSVAEGDAYNEQFF. CDR3 DNA: TGTGCCAGCAGCGTAGCTGAGGGGGATGCCTACAATGAGCAGTTCTTC.